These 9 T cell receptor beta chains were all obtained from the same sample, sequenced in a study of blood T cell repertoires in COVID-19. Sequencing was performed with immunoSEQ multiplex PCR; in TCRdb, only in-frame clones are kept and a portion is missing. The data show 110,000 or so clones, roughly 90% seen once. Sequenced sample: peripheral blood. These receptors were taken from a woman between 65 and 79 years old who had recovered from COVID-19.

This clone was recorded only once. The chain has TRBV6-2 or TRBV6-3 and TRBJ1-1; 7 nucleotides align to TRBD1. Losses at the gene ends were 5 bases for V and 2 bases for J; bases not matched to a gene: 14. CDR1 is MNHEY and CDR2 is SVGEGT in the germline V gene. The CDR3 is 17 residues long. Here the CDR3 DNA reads TGTGCCAGCAGTACCTGGACAGGCCGAATCGATAACACTGAAGCTTTCTTT. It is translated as CASSTWTGRIDNTEAFF.

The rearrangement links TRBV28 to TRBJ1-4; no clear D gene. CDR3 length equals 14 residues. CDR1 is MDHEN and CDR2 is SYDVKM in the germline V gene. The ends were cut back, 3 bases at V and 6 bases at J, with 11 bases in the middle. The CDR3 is CASSFRQVHEKLFF. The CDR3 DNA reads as TGTGCCAGCAGTTTTCGGCAGGTCCATGAAAAACTGTTTTTT.

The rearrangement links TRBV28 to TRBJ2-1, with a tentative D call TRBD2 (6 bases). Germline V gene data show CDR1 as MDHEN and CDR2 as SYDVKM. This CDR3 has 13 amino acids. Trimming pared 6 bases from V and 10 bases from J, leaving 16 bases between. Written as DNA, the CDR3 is TGTGCCAGCAGGGGGACTGCGAACAGGGAGCAGTTCTTC. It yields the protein CASRGTANREQFF.

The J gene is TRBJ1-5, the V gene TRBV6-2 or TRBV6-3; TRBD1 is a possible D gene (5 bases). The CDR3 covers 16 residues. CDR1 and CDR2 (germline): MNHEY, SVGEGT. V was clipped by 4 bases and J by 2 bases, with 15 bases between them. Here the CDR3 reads CASSSNDLGGNQPQHF. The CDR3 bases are TGTGCCAGCAGTTCGAACGACTTAGGGGGCAATCAGCCCCAGCATTTT.

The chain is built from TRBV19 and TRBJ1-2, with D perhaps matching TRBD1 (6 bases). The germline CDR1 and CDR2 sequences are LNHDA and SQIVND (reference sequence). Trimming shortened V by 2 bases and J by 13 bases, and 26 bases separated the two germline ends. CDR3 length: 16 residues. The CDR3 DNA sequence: TGTGCCAGTAGTATAAGGGACACCCGTGGTCCTATGGCTGGCACCTTC. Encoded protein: CASSIRDTRGPMAGTF.

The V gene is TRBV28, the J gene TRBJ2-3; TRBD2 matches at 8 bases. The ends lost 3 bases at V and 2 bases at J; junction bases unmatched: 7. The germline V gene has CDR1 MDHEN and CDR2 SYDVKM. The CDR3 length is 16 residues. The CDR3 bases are TGTGCCAGCAGTTTCAGGAGAGCGGGGGACACAGATACGCAGTATTTT. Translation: CASSFRRAGDTDTQYF.

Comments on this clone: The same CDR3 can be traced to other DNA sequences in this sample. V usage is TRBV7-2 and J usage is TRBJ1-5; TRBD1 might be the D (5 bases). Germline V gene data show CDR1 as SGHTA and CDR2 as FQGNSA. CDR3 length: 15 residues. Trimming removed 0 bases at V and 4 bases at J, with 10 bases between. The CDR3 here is CASSLAQGLNQPQHF. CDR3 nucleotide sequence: TGTGCCAGCAGCTTAGCCCAGGGCTTGAATCAGCCCCAGCATTTT.

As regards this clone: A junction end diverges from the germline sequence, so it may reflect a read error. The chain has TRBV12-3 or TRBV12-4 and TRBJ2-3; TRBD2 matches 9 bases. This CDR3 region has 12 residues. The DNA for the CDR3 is TGTGCCAGCAGTAGAAGCGGGGGGCCCGAGCTTTTT. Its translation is CASSRSGGPELF.

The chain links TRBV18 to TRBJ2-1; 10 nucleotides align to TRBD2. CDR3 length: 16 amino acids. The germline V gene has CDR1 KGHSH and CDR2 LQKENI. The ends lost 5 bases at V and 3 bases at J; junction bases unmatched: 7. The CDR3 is CASSSSGRGGYNEQFF. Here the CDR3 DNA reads TGTGCCAGCTCATCTAGCGGGAGAGGTGGCTACAATGAGCAGTTCTTC. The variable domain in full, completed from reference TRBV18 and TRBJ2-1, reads NAGVMQNPRHLVRRRGQEARLRCSPMKGHSHVYWYRQLPEEGLKFMVYLQKENIIDESGMPKERFSAEFPKEGPSILRIQQVVRGDSAAYFCASSSSGRGGYNEQFFGPGTRLTVL.